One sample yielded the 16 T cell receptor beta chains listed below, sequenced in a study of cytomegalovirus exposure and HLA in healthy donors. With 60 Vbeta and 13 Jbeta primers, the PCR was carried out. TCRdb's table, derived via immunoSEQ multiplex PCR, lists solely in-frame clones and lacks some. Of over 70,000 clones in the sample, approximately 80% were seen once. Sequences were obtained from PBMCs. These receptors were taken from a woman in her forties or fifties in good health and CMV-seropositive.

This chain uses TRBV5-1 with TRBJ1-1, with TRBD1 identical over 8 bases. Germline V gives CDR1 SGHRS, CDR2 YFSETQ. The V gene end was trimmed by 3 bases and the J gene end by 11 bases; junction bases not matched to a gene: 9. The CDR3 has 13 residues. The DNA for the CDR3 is TGCGCCAGCAGCTCCGGGACAGGAAATTTGGCTTTCTTT. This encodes CASSSGTGNLAFF.

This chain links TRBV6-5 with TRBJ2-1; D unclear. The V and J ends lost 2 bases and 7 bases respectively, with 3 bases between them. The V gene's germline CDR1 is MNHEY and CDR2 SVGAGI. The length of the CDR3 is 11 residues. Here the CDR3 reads CASSYLNEQFF. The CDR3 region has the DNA TGTGCCAGCAGTTACCTTAATGAGCAGTTCTTC.

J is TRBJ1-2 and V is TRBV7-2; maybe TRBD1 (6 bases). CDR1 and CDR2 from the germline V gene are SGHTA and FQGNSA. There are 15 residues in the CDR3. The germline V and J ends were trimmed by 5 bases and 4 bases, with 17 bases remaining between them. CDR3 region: CASSPGVTGPYGYTF. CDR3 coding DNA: TGTGCCAGCAGCCCAGGGGTAACAGGGCCCTATGGCTACACCTTC.

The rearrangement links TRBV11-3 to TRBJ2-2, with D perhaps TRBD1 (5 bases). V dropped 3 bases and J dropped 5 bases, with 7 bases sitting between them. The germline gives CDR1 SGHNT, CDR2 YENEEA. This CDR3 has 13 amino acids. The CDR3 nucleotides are TGTGCCAGCAGCTTCCCAGGGACCGGGGAGCTGTTTTTT. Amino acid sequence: CASSFPGTGELFF.

CDR3 residues: CASSPRGSRPDTQYF. The CDR3 region has the DNA TGTGCCAGCAGCCCCCGCGGGAGTAGGCCAGATACGCAGTATTTT. The chain links TRBV7-3 to TRBJ2-3; 7 nucleotides align to TRBD2. From germline, CDR1 is SGHTA and CDR2 FQGTGA. The J segment lost 4 bases and the V segment lost 5 bases, leaving 9 bases of the junction unmatched. The CDR3 has 15 amino acids. The full variable domain, in which reference TRBV7-3 and TRBJ2-3 provide the parts outside the CDR3, is GAGVSQTPSNKVTEKGKYVELRCDPISGHTALYWYRQSLGQGPEFLIYFQGTGAADDSGLPNDRFFAVRPEGSVSTLKIQRTERGDSAVYLCASSPRGSRPDTQYFGPGTRLTVL.

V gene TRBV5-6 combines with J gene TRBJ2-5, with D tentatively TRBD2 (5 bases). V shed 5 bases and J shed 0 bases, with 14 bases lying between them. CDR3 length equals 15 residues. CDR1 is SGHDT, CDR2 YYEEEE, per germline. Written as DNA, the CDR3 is TGTGCCAGCAGTTACGATGTCGGGAACCAAGAGACCCAGTACTTC. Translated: CASSYDVGNQETQYF.

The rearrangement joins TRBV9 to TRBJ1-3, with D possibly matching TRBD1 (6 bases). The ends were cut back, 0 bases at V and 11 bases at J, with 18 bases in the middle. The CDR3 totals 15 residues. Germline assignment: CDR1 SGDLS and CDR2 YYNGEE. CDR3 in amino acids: CASSVEGGGHHAIYF. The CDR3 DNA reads TGTGCCAGCAGCGTAGAAGGGGGTGGCCATCACGCCATATATTTT.

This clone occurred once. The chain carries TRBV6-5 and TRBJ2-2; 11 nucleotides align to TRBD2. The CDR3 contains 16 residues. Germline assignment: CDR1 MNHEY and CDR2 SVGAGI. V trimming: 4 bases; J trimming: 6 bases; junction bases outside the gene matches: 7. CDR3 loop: CASSLGTSGSAGELFF. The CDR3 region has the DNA TGTGCCAGCAGTTTGGGGACTAGCGGCTCGGCCGGGGAGCTGTTTTTT.

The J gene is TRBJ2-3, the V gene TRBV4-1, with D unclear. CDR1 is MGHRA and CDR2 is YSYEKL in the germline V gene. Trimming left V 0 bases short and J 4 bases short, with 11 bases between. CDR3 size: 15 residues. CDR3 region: CASSQDIGVSDTQYF. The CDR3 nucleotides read TGCGCCAGCAGCCAAGATATTGGAGTTTCAGATACGCAGTATTTT.

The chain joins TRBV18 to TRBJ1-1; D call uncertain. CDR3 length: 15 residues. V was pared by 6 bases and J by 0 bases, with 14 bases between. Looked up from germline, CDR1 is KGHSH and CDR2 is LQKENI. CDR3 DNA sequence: TGTGCCAGCTCGGAGAGTCACCCATTGAACACTGAAGCTTTCTTT. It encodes CASSESHPLNTEAFF.

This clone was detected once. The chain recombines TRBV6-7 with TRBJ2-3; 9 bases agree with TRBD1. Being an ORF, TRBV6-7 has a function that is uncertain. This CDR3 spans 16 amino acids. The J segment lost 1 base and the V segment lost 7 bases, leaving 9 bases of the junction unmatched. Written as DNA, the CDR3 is TGTGCCAGCAACTCCAGGGACAGGGTTGGCACAGATACGCAGTATTTT. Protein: CASNSRDRVGTDTQYF.

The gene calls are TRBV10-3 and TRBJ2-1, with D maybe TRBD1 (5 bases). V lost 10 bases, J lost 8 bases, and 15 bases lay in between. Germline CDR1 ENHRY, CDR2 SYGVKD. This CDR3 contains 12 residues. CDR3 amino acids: CATGRGIDEQFF. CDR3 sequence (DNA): TGTGCCACCGGAAGGGGTATAGATGAGCAGTTCTTC.

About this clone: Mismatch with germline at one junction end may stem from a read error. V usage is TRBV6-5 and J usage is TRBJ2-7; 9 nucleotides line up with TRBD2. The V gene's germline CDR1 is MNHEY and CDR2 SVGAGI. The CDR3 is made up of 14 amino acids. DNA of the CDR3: TGTGCCAGCAGTCTGGGGACTAGCTCCCACGAGCAGTACTTC. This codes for CASSLGTSSHEQYF.

The CDR3 loop reads CASSLAAGGWNEQFF. The CDR3 bases are TGCGCCAGCAGCTTGGCGGCAGGGGGCTGGAATGAGCAGTTCTTC. The rearrangement links TRBV5-1 to TRBJ2-1, with 8 bases fitting TRBD1. This CDR3 has 15 residues. Unmatched junction bases numbered 6, after V lost 0 bases and J lost 7 bases. Germline CDR1 and CDR2: SGHRS and YFSETQ. Combining the CDR3 with reference TRBV5-1 and TRBJ2-1 gives the whole variable domain KAGVTQTPRYLIKTRGQQVTLSCSPISGHRSVSWYQQTPGQGLQFLFEYFSETQRNKGNFPGRFSGRQFSNSRSEMNVSTLELGDSALYLCASSLAAGGWNEQFFGPGTRLTVL.

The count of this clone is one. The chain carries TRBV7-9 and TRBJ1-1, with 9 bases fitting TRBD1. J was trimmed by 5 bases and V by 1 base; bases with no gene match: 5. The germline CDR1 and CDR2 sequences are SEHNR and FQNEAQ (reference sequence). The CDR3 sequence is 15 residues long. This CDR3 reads CASSLGTGESTEAFF. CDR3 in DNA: TGTGCCAGCAGCTTAGGGACAGGGGAGAGTACTGAAGCTTTCTTT.

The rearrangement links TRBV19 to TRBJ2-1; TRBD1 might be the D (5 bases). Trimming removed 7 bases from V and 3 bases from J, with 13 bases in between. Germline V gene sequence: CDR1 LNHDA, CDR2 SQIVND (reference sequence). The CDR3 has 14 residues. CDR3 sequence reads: CASKAGRDYNEQFF. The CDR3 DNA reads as TGTGCCAGTAAGGCAGGGCGAGACTACAATGAGCAGTTCTTC. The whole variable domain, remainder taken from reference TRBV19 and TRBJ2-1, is DGGITQSPKYLFRKEGQNVTLSCEQNLNHDAMYWYRQDPGQGLRLIYYSQIVNDFQKGDIAEGYSVSREKKESFPLTVTSAQKNPTAFYLCASKAGRDYNEQFFGPGTRLTVL.